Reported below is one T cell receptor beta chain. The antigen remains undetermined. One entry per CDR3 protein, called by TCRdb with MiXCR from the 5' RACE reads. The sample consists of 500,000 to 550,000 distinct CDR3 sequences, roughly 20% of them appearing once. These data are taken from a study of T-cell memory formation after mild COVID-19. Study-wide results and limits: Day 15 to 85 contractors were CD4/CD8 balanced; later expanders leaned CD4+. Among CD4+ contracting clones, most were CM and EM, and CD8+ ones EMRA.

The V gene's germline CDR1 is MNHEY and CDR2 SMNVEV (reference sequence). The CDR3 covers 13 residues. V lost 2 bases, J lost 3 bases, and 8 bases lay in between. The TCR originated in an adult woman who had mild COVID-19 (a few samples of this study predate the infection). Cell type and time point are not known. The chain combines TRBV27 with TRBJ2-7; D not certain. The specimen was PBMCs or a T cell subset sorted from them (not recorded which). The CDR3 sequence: CASSLGVVYEQYF. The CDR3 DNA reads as TGTGCCAGCAGTTTAGGGGTGGTCTACGAGCAGTACTTC.